This T cell receptor beta chain was identified during a study of CD8 T cells in Susac syndrome (dated by TCRdb to the late 2010s). Looking at the study overall: Whether CD8+ T cell activation and differentiation in Susac syndrome was antigen driven was tested using repertoire sequencing. The clonality of the CD8+ T cell repertoire was compared across approximately 12 healthy donors, around 14 Susac syndrome patients and 15 multiple sclerosis patients.

From the cysteine up to the phenylalanine, the CDR3 has a length of 16 residues. Here the CDR3 DNA is all that survives: 48 bases in frame from base 1. A distance of 18 bases separates the germline ends of V and J, which lose 4 bases and 5 bases respectively. From a lookup of the germline V gene (reference sequence), CDR1 and CDR2 are LGHDT and YNNKEL. Note on this clonotype: What this receptor recognizes is not known. No much larger clonotype is one base removed from it; base qualities were not supplied.

High-throughput TCR beta sequencing profiled peripheral blood CD8+ and CD4+ T cells from healthy donors, Susac syndrome patients and multiple sclerosis patients. Healthy donors were included as age- and sex-matched controls. Bulk CD8+ and CD4+ T cells were purified magnetically by negative isolation, whereas CD8+ TEMRA cells were enriched by FACS. Blood was collected in EDTA tubes and processed within 24 hours, with PBMCs isolated through density gradient centrifugation. PBMCs intended for TCR sequencing were frozen in liquid nitrogen and were later thawed in a 37 degrees C water bath. The sorted or isolated CD4+, CD8+ and CD8+ TEMRA cells had a purity of 90% or higher. RNA was extracted using the RNeasy kit, and roughly 0.5 to 1 microgram was reverse transcribed with random hexamers. The immunoSEQ multiplex PCR assay, covering 54 Vbeta and 13 Jbeta segments, was used to amplify TCR beta CDR3 regions. Bias from PCR amplification was corrected by using a synthetic template baseline for primer optimization and for computational correction. The paper's data handling went like this. Reads were annotated to V, D and J genes per IMGT and analyzed with immunoSEQ Analyzer, keeping only productive sequences. Clonality was calculated as one minus the Shannon entropy normalized by log2 of the number of productive unique sequences. Public and private clones were assessed among the 100 most prevalent clones of each patient and control. Clones were defined as Susac-specific when absent from the healthy and MS cohorts, from about 1,100 published viral clones and from other ImmuneACCESS disease sequences. Through fastp at Q25 and MiXCR, TCRdb rebuilt clones from the public reads, retaining in-frame beta chains. When rows share a CDR3 protein, they turn into one entry using the most common DNA and genes. What appears here as the V and J calls and clone size reflects TCRdb's work, not the paper's. This sample is represented by about 60,000 distinct CDR3 sequences; more than 80% of them were singletons. The ten largest clones capture approximately 0.2% of the sample.

Study-level results and caveats: The study acknowledged that relatively few individuals were included in the TCR sequencing and HLA analysis.

This clonotype originated in a human donor in good health. Material for sequencing was CD8+ T cells from PBMCs. Recombination joined TRBV3-1 with TRBJ2-1, with a tentative D gene TRBD2 over 5 matching bases. CDR3 region: CASSPLKGKADNEQFF. The DNA sequence reads TGTGCCAGCAGCCCGCTTAAGGGTAAAGCGGACAATGAGCAGTTCTTC.